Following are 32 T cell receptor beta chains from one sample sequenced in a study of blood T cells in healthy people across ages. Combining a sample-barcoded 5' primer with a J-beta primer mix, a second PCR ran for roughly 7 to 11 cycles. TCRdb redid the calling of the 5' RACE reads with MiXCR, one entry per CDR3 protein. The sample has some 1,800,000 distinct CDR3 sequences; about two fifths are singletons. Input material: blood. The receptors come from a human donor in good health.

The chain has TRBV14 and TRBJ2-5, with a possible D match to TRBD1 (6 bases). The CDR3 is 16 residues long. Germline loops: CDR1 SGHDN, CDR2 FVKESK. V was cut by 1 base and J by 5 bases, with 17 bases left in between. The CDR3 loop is CASSQVAGVVGETQYF. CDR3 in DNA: TGTGCCAGCAGCCAAGTTGCAGGGGTAGTCGGGGAGACCCAGTACTTC.

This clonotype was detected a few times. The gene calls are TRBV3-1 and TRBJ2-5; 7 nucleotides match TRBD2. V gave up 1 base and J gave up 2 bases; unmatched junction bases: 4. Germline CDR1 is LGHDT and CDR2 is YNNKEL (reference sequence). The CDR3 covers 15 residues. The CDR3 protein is CASSQGPGLQETQYF. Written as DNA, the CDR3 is TGTGCCAGCAGCCAAGGACCGGGACTACAAGAGACCCAGTACTTC.

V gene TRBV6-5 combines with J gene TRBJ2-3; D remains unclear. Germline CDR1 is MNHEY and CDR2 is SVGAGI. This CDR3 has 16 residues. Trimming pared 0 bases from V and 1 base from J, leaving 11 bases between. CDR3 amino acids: CASSYSNGWGTDTQYF. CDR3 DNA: TGTGCCAGCAGTTACTCGAATGGGTGGGGCACAGATACGCAGTATTTT.

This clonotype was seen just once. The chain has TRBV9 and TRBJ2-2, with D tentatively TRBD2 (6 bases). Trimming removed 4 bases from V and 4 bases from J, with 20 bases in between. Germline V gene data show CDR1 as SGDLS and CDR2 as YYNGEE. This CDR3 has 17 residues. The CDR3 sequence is CASSPRLAEAGTGELFF. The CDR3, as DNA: TGTGCCAGCAGCCCCCGATTAGCGGAGGCGGGCACCGGGGAGCTGTTTTTT.

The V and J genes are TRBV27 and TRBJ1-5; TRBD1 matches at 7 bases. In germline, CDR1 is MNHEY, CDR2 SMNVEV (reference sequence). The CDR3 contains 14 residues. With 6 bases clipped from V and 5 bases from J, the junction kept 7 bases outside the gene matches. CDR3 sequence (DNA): TGTGCCAGCAGGACAGGGAATCTCGATCAGCCCCAGCATTTT. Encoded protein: CASRTGNLDQPQHF.

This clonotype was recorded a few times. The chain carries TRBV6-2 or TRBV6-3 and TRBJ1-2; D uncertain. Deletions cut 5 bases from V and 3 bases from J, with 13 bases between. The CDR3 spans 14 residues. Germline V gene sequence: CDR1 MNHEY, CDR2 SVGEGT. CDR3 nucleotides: TGTGCCAGCAGTGATCGGACGGGATACTATGGCTACACCTTC. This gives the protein CASSDRTGYYGYTF.

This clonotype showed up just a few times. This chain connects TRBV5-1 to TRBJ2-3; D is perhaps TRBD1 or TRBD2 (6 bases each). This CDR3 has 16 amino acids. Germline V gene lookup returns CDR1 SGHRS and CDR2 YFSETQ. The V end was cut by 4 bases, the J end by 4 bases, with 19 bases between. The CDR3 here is CASSTGRTEPPDTQYF. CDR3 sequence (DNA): TGCGCCAGCAGCACAGGGAGGACAGAGCCGCCAGATACGCAGTATTTT.

The CDR3 spells CASSRRGGISTDTQYF. The CDR3, as DNA: TGTGCCAGCAGCCGTCGGGGGGGGATCAGCACAGATACGCAGTATTTT. The chain uses TRBV7-9 and TRBJ2-3; 8 bases match TRBD2. Germline values: CDR1 SEHNR, CDR2 FQNEAQ (reference sequence). The CDR3 contains 16 residues. Germline trimming cut 5 bases from V and 0 bases from J; bases unmatched to any gene: 7.

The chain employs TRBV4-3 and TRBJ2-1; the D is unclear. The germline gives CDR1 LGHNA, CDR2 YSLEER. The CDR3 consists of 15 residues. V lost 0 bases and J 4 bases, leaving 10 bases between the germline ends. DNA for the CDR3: TGCGCCAGCAGCCAAGACAACAGACCTTACAATGAGCAGTTCTTC. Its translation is CASSQDNRPYNEQFF.

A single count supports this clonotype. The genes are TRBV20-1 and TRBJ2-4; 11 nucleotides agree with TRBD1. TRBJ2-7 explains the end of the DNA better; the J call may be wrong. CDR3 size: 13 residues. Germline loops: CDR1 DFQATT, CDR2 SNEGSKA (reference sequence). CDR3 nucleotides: TGCAGTCCACAGGGACAGGGGGTCTACGAGCAGTACTTC. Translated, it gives CSPQGQGVYEQYF.

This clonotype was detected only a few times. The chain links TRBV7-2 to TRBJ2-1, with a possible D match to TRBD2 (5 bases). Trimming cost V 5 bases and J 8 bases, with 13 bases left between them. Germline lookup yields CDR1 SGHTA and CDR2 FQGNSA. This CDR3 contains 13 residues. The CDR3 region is CASSHEVSDEQFF. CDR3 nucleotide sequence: TGTGCCAGCAGCCATGAGGTTAGCGATGAGCAGTTCTTC.

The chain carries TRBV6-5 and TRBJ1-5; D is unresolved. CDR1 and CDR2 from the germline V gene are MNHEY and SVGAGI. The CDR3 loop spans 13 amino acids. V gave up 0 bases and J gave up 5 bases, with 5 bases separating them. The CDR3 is CASSYSSDQPQHF. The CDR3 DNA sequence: TGTGCCAGCAGTTACTCCTCGGATCAGCCCCAGCATTTT.

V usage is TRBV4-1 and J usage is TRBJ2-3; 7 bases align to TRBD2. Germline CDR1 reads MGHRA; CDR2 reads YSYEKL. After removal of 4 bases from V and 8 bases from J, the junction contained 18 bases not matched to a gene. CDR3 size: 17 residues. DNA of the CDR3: TGCGCCAGCAGCCCCACGGGGACCACCCGCGGGGGAGGTACGCAGTATTTT. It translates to CASSPTGTTRGGGTQYF.

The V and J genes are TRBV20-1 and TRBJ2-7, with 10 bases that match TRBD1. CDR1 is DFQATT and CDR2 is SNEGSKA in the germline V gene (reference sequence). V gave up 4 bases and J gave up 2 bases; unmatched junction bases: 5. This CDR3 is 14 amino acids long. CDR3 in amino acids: CSANRQGAAYEQYF. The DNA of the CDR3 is TGCAGTGCTAACAGACAGGGGGCCGCCTACGAGCAGTACTTC.

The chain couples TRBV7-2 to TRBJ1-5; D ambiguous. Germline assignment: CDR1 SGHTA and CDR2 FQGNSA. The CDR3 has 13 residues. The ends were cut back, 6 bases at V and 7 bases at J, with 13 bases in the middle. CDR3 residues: CASSYELGQPQHF. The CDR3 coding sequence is TGTGCCAGCAGTTATGAGCTTGGGCAGCCCCAGCATTTT.

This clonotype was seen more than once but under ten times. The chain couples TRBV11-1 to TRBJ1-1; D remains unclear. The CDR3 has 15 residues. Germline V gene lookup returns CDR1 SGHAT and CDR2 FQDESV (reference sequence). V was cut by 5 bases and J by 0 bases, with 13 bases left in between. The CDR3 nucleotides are TGTGCCAGCAGCCCAGGACTAAGTATGAACACTGAAGCTTTCTTT. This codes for CASSPGLSMNTEAFF.

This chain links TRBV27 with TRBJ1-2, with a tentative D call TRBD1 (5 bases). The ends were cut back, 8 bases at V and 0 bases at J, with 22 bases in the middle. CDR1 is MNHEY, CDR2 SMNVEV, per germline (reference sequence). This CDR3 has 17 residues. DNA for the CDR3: TGTGCCAGCGGTTACGTTGGGGCAGCCGCATCTAACTATGGCTACACCTTC. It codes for CASGYVGAAASNYGYTF.

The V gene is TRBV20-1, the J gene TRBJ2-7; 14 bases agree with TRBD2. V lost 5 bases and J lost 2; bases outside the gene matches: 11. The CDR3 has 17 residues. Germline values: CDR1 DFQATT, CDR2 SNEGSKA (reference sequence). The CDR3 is CSAGPPGLAGETYEQYF. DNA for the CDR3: TGCAGTGCTGGGCCGCCGGGACTAGCGGGGGAAACCTACGAGCAGTACTTC.

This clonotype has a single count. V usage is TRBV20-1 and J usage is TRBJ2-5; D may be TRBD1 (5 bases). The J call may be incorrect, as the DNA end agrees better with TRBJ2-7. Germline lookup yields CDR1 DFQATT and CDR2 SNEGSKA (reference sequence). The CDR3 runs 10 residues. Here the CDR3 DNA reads TGCAGTGCTAGGACAGACGAGCAGTACTTC. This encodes CSARTDEQYF.

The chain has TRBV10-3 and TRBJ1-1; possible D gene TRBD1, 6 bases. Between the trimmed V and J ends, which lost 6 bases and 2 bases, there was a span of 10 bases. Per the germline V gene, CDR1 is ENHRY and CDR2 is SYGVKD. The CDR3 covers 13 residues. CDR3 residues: CAISSGTNTEAFF. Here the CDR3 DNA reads TGTGCCATCAGCTCCGGGACAAACACTGAAGCTTTCTTT.

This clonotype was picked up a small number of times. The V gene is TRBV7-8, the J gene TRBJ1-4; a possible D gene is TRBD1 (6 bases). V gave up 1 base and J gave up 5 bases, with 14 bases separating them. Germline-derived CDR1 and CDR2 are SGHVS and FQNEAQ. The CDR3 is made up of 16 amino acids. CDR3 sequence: CASSLGSGRGNEKLFF. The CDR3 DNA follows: TGTGCCAGCAGCTTAGGGTCCGGCAGGGGAAATGAAAAACTGTTTTTT.

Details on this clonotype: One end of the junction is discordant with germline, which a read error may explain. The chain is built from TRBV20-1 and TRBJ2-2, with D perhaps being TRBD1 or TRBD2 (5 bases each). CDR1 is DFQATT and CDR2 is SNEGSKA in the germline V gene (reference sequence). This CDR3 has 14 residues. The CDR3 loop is CSAGEGLSTGELFF. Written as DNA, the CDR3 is TGCAGTGCTGGAGAGGGGCTTTCCACCGGGGAGCTGTTTTTT.

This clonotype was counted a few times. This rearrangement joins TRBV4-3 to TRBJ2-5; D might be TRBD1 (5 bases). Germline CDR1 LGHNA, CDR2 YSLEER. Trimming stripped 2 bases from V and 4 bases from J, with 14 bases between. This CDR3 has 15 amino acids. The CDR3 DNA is TGCGCCAGCAGCCAAATGAAAGGGGTCGGAGAGACCCAGTACTTC. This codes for CASSQMKGVGETQYF.

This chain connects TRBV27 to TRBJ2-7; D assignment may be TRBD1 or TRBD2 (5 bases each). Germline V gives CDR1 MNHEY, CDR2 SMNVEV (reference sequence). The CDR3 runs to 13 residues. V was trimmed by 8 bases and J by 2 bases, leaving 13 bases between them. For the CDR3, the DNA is TGTGCCAGCGGCCGGGACGGGACCTACGAGCAGTACTTC. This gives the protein CASGRDGTYEQYF.

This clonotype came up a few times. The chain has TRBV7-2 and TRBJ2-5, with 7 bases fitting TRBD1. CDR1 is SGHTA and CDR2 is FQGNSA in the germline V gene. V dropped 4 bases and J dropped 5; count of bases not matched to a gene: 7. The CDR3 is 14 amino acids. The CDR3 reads CASSSGQWGETQYF. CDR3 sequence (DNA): TGTGCCAGCAGCTCGGGACAGTGGGGGGAGACCCAGTACTTC. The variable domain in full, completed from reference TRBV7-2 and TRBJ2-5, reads GAGVSQSPSNKVTEKGKDVELRCDPISGHTALYWYRQSLGQGLEFLIYFQGNSAPDKSGLPSDRFSAERTGGSVSTLTIQRTQQEDSAVYLCASSSGQWGETQYFGPGTRLLVL.

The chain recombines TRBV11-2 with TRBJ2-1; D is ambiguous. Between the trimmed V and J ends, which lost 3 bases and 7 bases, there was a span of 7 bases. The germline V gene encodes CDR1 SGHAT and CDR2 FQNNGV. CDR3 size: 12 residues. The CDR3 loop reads CASSLKLNEQFF. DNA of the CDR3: TGTGCCAGCAGCTTGAAACTAAATGAGCAGTTCTTC.

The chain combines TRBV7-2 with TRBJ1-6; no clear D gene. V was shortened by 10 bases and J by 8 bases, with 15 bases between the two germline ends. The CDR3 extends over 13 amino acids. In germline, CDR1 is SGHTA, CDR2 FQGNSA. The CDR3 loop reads CAILEGSYSPLHF. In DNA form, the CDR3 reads TGTGCCATCTTAGAGGGTAGTTATTCACCCCTCCACTTT.

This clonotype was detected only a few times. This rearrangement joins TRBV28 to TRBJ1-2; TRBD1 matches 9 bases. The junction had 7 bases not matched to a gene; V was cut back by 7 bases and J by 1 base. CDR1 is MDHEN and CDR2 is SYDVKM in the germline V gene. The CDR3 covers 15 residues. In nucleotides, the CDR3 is TGTGCCAGCACCTCAACAGGGGGCGATAACTATGGCTACACCTTC. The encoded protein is CASTSTGGDNYGYTF.

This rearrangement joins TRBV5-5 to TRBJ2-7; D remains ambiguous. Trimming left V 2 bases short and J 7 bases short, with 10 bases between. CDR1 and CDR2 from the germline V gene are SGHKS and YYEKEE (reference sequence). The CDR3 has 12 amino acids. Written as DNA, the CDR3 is TGTGCCAGCAGCTTAGGCCTGAAAGAGCAGTACTTC. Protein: CASSLGLKEQYF.

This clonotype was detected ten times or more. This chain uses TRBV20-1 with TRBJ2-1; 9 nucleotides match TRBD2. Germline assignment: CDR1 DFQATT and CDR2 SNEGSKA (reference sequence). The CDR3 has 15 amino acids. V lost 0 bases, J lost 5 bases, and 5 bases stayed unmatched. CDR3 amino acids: CSARDQGGGDNEQFF. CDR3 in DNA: TGCAGTGCTAGAGATCAAGGCGGGGGGGACAATGAGCAGTTCTTC.

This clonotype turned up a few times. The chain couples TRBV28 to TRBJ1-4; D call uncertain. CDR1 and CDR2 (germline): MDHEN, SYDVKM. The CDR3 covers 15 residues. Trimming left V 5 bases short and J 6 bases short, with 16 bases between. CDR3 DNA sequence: TGTGCCAGCAGTCTCACCGGGCCGCGGGATGAAAAACTGTTTTTT. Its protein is CASSLTGPRDEKLFF. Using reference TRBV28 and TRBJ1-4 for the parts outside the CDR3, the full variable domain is DVKVTQSSRYLVKRTGEKVFLECVQDMDHENMFWYRQDPGLGLRLIYFSYDVKMKEKGDIPEGYSVSREKKERFSLILESASTNQTSMYLCASSLTGPRDEKLFFGSGTQLSVL.

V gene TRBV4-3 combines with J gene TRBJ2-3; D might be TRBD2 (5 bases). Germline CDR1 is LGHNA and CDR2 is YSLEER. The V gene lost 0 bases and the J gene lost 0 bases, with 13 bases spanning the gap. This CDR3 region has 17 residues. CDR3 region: CASSQDAGLTSTDTQYF. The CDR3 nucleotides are TGCGCCAGCAGCCAAGATGCGGGCCTCACTAGCACAGATACGCAGTATTTT.